This T cell receptor beta chain was obtained from a study of blood T cell repertoires in COVID-19. Method: immunoSEQ multiplex PCR; TCRdb's copy keeps in-frame clones and lacks some. The sample yields 140,000 to 150,000 clones, 75% to 90% seen once. This CDR3 comprises 17 residues. Germline V gene lookup returns CDR1 MDHEN and CDR2 SYDVKM. The trim removed 4 bases at V and 4 bases at J, leaving 12 bases unmatched. Material: peripheral blood. The genes are TRBV28 and TRBJ1-2, with TRBD1 identical over 10 bases. The sequence was obtained from a man aged 55-75 years with active or convalescent COVID-19. Written as DNA, the CDR3 is TGTGCCAGCAGTTCATCCGGGACAGGGGTGGGAGTCTATGGCTACACCTTC. Translating it yields CASSSSGTGVGVYGYTF.